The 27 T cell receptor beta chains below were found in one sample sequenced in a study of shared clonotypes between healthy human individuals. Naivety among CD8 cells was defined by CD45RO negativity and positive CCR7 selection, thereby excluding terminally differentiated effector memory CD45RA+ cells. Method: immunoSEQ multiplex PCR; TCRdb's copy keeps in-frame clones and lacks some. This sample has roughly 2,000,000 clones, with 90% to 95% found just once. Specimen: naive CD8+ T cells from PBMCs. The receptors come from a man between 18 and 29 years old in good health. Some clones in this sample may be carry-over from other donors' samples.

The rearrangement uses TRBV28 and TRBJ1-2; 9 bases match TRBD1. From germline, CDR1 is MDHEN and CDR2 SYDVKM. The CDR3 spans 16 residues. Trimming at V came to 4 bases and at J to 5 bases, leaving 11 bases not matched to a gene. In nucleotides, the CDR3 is TGTGCCAGCAGTTCAAACAACAGGGGGCCTCCTTATGGCTACACCTTC. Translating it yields CASSSNNRGPPYGYTF.

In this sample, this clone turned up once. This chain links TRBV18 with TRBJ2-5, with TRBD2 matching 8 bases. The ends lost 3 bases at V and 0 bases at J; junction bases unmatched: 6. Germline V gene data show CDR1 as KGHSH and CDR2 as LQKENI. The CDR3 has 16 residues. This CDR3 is CASSPPLAENQETQYF. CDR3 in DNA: TGTGCCAGCTCACCGCCACTAGCGGAAAACCAAGAGACCCAGTACTTC. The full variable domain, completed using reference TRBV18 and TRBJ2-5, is NAGVMQNPRHLVRRRGQEARLRCSPMKGHSHVYWYRQLPEEGLKFMVYLQKENIIDESGMPKERFSAEFPKEGPSILRIQQVVRGDSAAYFCASSPPLAENQETQYFGPGTRLLVL.

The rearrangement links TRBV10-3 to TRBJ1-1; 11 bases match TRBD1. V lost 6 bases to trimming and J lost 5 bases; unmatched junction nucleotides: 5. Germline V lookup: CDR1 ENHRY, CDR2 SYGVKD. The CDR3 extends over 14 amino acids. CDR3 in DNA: TGTGCCATCAGCTCGGGACAGGGGGAAACTGAAGCTTTCTTT. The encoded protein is CAISSGQGETEAFF.

CDR3 DNA: TGTGCCAGCAGCGGTAGGACTAGCGGAACCTACGAGCAGTACTTC. It codes for CASSGRTSGTYEQYF. The chain links TRBV11-2 to TRBJ2-7; 10 nucleotides line up with TRBD2. The V and J ends lost 5 bases and 2 bases, in that order; junction bases with no gene match: 6. The CDR3 covers 15 residues. Germline V gene data show CDR1 as SGHAT and CDR2 as FQNNGV.

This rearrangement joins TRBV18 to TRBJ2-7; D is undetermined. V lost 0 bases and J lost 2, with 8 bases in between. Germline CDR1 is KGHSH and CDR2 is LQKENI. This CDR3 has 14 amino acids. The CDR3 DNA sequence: TGTGCCAGCTCACCACCGTTGAGTCCCTACGAGCAGTACTTC. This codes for CASSPPLSPYEQYF. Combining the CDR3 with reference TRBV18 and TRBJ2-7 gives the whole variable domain NAGVMQNPRHLVRRRGQEARLRCSPMKGHSHVYWYRQLPEEGLKFMVYLQKENIIDESGMPKERFSAEFPKEGPSILRIQQVVRGDSAAYFCASSPPLSPYEQYFGPGTRLTVT.

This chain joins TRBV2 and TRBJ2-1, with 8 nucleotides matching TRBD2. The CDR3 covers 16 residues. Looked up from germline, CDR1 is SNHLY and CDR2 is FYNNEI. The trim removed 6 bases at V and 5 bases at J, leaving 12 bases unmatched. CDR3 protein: CASRALVAGGHNEQFF. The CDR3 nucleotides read TGTGCCAGCAGGGCCCTGGTGGCGGGAGGTCACAATGAGCAGTTCTTC.

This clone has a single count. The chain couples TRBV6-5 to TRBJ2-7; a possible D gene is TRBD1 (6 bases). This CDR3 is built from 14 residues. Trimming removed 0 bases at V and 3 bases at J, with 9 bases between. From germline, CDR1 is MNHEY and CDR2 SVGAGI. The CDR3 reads CASSYSTGIYEQYF. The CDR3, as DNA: TGTGCCAGCAGTTACTCAACAGGGATCTACGAGCAGTACTTC.

The CDR3 nucleotides are TGTGCCAGCAGCGGTGTATCCATGAACACTGAAGCTTTCTTT. Translation: CASSGVSMNTEAFF. The chain recombines TRBV5-6 with TRBJ1-1; D is unclear. CDR3 length equals 14 residues. Germline CDR1 reads SGHDT; CDR2 reads YYEEEE. The germline V and J ends were trimmed by 4 bases and 0 bases, with 10 bases remaining between them.

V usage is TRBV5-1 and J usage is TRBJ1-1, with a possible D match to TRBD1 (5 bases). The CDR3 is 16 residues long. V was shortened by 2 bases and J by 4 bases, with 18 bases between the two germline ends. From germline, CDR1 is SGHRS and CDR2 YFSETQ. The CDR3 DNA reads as TGCGCCAGCAGCTTATCAACAGGACTACCTTTCACTGAAGCTTTCTTT. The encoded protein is CASSLSTGLPFTEAFF.

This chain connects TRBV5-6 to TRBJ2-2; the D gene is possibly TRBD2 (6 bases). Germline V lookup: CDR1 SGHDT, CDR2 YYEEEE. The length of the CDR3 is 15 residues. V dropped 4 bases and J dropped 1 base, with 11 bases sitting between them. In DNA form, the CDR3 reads TGTGCCAGCAGCACCTTAGCGGAGAACACCGGGGAGCTGTTTTTT. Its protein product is CASSTLAENTGELFF.

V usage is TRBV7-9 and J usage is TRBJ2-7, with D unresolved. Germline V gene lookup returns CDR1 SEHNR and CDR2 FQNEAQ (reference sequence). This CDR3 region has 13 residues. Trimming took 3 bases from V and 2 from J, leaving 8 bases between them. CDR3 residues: CASSFPQTYEQYF. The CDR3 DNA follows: TGTGCCAGCAGCTTTCCCCAAACCTACGAGCAGTACTTC.

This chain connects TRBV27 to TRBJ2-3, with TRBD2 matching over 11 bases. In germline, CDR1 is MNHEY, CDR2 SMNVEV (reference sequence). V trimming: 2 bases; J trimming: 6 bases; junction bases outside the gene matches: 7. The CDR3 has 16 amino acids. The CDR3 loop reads CASSLTSGGWGDTQYF. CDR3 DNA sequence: TGTGCCAGCAGTTTAACTAGCGGGGGCTGGGGGGATACGCAGTATTTT.

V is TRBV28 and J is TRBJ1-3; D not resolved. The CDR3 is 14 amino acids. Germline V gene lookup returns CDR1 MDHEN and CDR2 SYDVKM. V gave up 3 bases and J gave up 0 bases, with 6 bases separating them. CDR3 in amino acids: CASSFSVSGNTIYF. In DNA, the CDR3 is TGTGCCAGCAGTTTCTCCGTCTCTGGAAACACCATATATTTT.

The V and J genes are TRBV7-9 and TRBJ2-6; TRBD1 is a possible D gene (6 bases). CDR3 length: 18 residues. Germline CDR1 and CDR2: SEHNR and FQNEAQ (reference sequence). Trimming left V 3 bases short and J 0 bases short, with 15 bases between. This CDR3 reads CASSFLDSIISGANVLTF. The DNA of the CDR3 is TGTGCCAGCAGCTTTCTGGACAGCATAATCTCTGGGGCCAACGTCCTGACTTTC.

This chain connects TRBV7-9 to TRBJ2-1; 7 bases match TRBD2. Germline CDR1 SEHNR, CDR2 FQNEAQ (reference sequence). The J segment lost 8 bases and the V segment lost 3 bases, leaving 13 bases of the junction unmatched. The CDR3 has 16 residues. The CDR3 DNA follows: TGTGCCAGCAGCTTGGCCGGATCGTCTAGCGGTTATGAGCAGTTCTTC. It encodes CASSLAGSSSGYEQFF.

DNA for the CDR3: TGCGCCAGCAGCCAAGAAATAGGGTATGATGAAAAACTGTTTTTT. It specifies CASSQEIGYDEKLFF. V usage is TRBV4-3 and J usage is TRBJ1-4; D ambiguous. The ends were cut back, 0 bases at V and 6 bases at J, with 11 bases in the middle. Germline-derived CDR1 and CDR2 are LGHNA and YSLEER. The CDR3 runs 15 residues.

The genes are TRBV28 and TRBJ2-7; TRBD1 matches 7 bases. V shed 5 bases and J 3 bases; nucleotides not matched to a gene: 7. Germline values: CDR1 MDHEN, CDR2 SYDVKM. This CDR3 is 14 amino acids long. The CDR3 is CASSPRQGDYEQYF. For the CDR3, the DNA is TGTGCCAGCAGTCCCCGACAGGGAGACTACGAGCAGTACTTC. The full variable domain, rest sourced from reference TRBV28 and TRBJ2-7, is DVKVTQSSRYLVKRTGEKVFLECVQDMDHENMFWYRQDPGLGLRLIYFSYDVKMKEKGDIPEGYSVSREKKERFSLILESASTNQTSMYLCASSPRQGDYEQYFGPGTRLTVT.

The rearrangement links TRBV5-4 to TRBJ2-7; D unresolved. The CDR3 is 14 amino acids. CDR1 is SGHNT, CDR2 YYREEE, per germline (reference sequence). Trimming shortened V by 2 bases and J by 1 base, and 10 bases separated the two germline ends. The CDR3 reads CASSLPGRSYEQYF. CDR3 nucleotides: TGTGCCAGCAGCTTACCAGGCAGGTCCTACGAGCAGTACTTC.

The chain's CDR3 is CSVEDPGTVGYEQYF. The CDR3 DNA sequence: TGCAGCGTTGAAGATCCTGGGACTGTTGGCTACGAGCAGTACTTC. The chain links TRBV29-1 to TRBJ2-7, with D possibly being TRBD2 (6 bases). Germline loops: CDR1 SQVTM, CDR2 ANQGSEA. The CDR3 length is 15 residues. With 0 bases removed from V and 3 bases from J, the gap between germline ends came to 15 bases.

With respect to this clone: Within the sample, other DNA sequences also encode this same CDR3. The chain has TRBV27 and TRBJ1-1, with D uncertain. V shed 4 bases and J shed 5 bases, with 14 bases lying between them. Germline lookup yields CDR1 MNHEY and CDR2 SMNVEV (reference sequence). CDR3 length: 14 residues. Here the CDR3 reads CASSYTGGGTEAFF. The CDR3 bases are TGTGCCAGCAGTTACACGGGAGGAGGGACTGAAGCTTTCTTT.

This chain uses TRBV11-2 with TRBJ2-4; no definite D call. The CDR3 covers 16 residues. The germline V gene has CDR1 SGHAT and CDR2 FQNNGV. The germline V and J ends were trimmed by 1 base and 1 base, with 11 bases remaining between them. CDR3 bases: TGTGCCAGCAGCTTAGTCACCGAGATGGCCAAAAACATTCAGTACTTC. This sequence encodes CASSLVTEMAKNIQYF. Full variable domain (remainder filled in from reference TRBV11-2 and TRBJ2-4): EAGVAQSPRYKIIEKRQSVAFWCNPISGHATLYWYQQILGQGPKLLIQFQNNGVVDDSQLPKDRFSAERLKGVDSTLKIQPAKLEDSAVYLCASSLVTEMAKNIQYFGAGTRLSVL.

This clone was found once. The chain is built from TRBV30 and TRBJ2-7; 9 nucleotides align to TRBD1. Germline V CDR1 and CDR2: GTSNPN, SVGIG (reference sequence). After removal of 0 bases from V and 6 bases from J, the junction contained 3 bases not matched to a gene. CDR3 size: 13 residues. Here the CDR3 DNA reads TGTGCCTGGAGTGTGGACAGGGGATTCGAGCAGTACTTC. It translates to CAWSVDRGFEQYF.

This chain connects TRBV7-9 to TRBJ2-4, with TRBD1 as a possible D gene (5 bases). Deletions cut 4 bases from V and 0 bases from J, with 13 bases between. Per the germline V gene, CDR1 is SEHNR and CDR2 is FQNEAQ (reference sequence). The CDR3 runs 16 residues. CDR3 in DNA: TGTGCCAGCAGCTCCCAGGGCCCGGGAGCCAAAAACATTCAGTACTTC. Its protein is CASSSQGPGAKNIQYF.

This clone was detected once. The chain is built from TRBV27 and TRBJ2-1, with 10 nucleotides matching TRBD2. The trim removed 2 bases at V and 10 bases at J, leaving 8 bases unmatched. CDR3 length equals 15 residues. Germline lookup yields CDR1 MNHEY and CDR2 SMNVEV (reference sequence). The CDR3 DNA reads TGTGCCAGCAGTTTACGGAGCGGGAGGGCCTTGGAGCAGTTCTTC. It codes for CASSLRSGRALEQFF.

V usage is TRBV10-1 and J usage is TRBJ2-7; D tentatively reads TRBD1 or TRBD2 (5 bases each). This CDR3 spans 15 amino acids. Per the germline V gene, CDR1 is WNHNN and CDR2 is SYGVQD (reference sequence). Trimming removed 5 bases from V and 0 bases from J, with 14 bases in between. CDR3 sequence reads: CASSPGPQPSYEQYF. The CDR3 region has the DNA TGCGCCAGCAGTCCGGGACCTCAACCCTCCTACGAGCAGTACTTC.

In DNA form, the CDR3 reads TGTGCCAGCAGCCAAGACTGGGCTATCGGTACTAGCGGGAGGTATATTGAGCAGTTCTTC. This encodes CASSQDWAIGTSGRYIEQFF. The chain uses TRBV4-2 and TRBJ2-1; 12 nucleotides line up with TRBD2. This CDR3 region has 20 residues. The V and J ends lost 0 bases and 9 bases, in that order; junction bases with no gene match: 18. The germline CDR1 and CDR2 sequences are LGHNA and YNFKEQ.

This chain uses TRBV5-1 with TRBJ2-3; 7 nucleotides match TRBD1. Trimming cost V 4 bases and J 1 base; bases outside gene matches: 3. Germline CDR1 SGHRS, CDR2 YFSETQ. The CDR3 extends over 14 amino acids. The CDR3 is CASSVGQGTDTQYF. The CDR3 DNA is TGCGCCAGCAGCGTAGGACAGGGCACAGATACGCAGTATTTT.